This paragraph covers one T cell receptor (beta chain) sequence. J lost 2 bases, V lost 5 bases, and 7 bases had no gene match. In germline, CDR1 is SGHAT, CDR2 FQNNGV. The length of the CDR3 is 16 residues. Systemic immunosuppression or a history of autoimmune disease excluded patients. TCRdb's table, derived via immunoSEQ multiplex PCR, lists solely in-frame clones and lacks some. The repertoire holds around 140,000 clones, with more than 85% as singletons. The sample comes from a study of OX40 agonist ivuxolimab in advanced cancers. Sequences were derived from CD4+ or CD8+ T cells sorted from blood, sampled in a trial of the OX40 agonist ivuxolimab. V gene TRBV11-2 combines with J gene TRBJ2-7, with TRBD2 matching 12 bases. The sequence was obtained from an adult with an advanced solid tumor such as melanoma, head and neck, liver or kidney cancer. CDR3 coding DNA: TGTGCCAGCAGCCCCGGACTAGCGGGGCCGGCCTACGAGCAGTACTTC. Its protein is CASSPGLAGPAYEQYF.